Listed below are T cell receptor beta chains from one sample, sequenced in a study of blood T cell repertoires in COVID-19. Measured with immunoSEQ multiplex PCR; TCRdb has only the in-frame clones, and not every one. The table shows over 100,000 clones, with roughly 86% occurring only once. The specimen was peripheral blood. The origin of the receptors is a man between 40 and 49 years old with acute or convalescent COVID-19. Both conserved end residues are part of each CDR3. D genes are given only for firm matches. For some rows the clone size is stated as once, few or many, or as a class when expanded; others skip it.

CDR3: CASSSGDGSLQETQYF
DNA: TGTGCCAGCAGCTCGGGGGACGGGAGTCTACAAGAGACCCAGTACTTC
V: TRBV7-3
size: once
J: TRBJ2-5
D: NA

CDR3: CASSRTVRGYEQYF
DNA: TGTGCCAGCAGCCGGACAGTCAGAGGCTACGAGCAGTACTTC
V: TRBV5-6
size: NA
J: TRBJ2-7
D: NA

CDR3: CASSQEILGQGGGYEQYF
DNA: TGTGCCAGCAGCCAAGAGATTTTGGGACAGGGAGGGGGGTACGAGCAGTACTTC
V: TRBV3-1/TRBV3-2
size: once
J: TRBJ2-7
D: TRBD1

CDR3: CASSLNRGAGDTQYF
DNA: TGTGCCAGCAGCCTCAACAGGGGAGCTGGAGATACGCAGTATTTT
V: TRBV11-3
size: NA
J: TRBJ2-3
D: TRBD1

CDR3: CASSRRGLHSRPGELFF
DNA: TGTGCCAGCAGTAGGCGCGGACTCCATTCTCGGCCCGGGGAGCTGTTTTTT
V: TRBV6-2/TRBV6-3
size: NA
J: TRBJ2-2
D: NA

CDR3: CASSDRSNQPQHF
DNA: TGTGCCAGCAGTGACAGGAGCAATCAGCCCCAGCATTTT
V: TRBV2
size: NA
J: TRBJ1-5
D: NA

CDR3: CASSEYQGTYEQYF
DNA: TGTGCCAGCAGTGAATATCAGGGAACCTACGAGCAGTACTTC
V: TRBV25-1
size: NA
J: TRBJ2-7
D: NA

CDR3: CATRDRASVGYTF
DNA: TGTGCCACCAGGGACAGGGCTAGTGTTGGCTACACCTTC
V: TRBV24-1
size: NA
J: TRBJ1-2
D: TRBD1

CDR3: CASGPGDRVTDTQYF
DNA: TGTGCTAGTGGCCCGGGGGACAGGGTAACAGATACGCAGTATTTT
V: TRBV12-5
size: NA
J: TRBJ2-3
D: TRBD1

CDR3: CASSRGVSYNEQFF
DNA: TGTGCCAGCAGCCGAGGTGTCTCCTACAATGAGCAGTTCTTC
V: TRBV14
size: once
J: TRBJ2-1
D: NA

CDR3: CASSQIDYGYTF
DNA: TGTGCCAGCAGCCAAATCGACTATGGCTACACCTTC
V: TRBV3-1/TRBV3-2
size: NA
J: TRBJ1-2
D: NA

CDR3: CASSQYRTVSYEQYF
DNA: TGCGCCAGCAGCCAATACAGGACCGTCTCCTACGAGCAGTACTTC
V: TRBV4-3
size: NA
J: TRBJ2-7
D: NA

CDR3: CASSLARGSYEQYF
DNA: TGTGCCAGCAGCCTGGCGCGGGGGAGCTACGAGCAGTACTTC
V: TRBV3-1/TRBV3-2
size: NA
J: TRBJ2-7
D: TRBD2

CDR3: CSVVGAYEQYF
DNA: TGCAGCGTTGTCGGGGCCTACGAGCAGTACTTC
V: TRBV29-1
size: NA
J: TRBJ2-7
D: NA

CDR3: CASSLGLADNEQFF
DNA: TGCGCCAGCAGCTTGGGACTAGCGGACAATGAGCAGTTCTTC
V: TRBV5-1
size: NA
J: TRBJ2-1
D: TRBD2

CDR3: CASSFRPSSNEKLFF
DNA: TGTGCCAGCAGCTTTCGACCCTCTAGTAATGAAAAACTGTTTTTT
V: TRBV5-8
size: NA
J: TRBJ1-4
D: NA

CDR3: CASSFQFRNYEQYF
DNA: TGTGCCAGCAGCTTTCAGTTCCGTAATTACGAGCAGTACTTC
V: TRBV11-2
size: NA
J: TRBJ2-7
D: NA

CDR3: CASSSTGGLLEFF
DNA: TGTGCCAGCAGCTCGACAGGGGGCTTGCTCGAGTTCTTC
V: TRBV7-2
size: NA
J: TRBJ2-1
D: TRBD1

CDR3: CASSLRQPNTEAFF
DNA: TGTGCCAGCAGCCTCCGACAGCCGAACACTGAAGCTTTCTTT
V: TRBV3-1/TRBV3-2
size: NA
J: TRBJ1-1
D: NA

CDR3: CASSQTGGYTF
DNA: TGTGCCAGCAGTCAAACAGGTGGCTACACCTTC
V: TRBV3-1/TRBV3-2
size: NA
J: TRBJ1-2
D: NA

CDR3: CASSLNGGRTGGARANYGYTF
DNA: TGTGCCAGCAGCTTAAACGGTGGGAGGACAGGGGGCGCGAGAGCTAACTATGGCTACACCTTC
V: TRBV7-3
size: NA
J: TRBJ1-2
D: TRBD1

CDR3: CASSLGHPNTGELFF
DNA: TGTGCCAGCAGCTTGGGACACCCAAACACCGGGGAGCTGTTTTTT
V: TRBV5-4
size: NA
J: TRBJ2-2
D: NA

CDR3: CASSIVGTGSSNYGYTF
DNA: TGTGCCAGTAGTATAGTGGGGACAGGAAGTTCTAACTATGGCTACACCTTC
V: TRBV19
size: NA
J: TRBJ1-2
D: TRBD1

CDR3: CASSIDPQGGKVYGYTF
DNA: TGTGCCAGTAGTATAGACCCCCAGGGCGGGAAGGTCTATGGCTACACCTTC
V: TRBV19
size: NA
J: TRBJ1-2
D: NA

CDR3: CASSVIREHLAYEQYF
DNA: TGTGCCAGCAGTGTAATCCGGGAGCACCTTGCCTACGAGCAGTACTTC
V: TRBV25-1
size: NA
J: TRBJ2-7
D: NA